Each of the 21 T cell receptor beta chains below was sequenced from the same sample in a study of CD8 T cells in acute hepatitis C reinfection. Time point here: naive CD8 control sorted from an acute-time-point sample. Data came from immunoSEQ multiplex PCR; TCRdb stores just in-frame clones and leaves some out. The sample has approximately 40,000 clones; approximately 83% are singletons. The sample consisted of naive CD8+ T cells from PBMCs. The receptor set was obtained from a woman between 18 and 29 years old who spontaneously cleared hepatitis C infection.

V usage is TRBV19 and J usage is TRBJ2-1; 7 nucleotides agree with TRBD2. Germline V lookup: CDR1 LNHDA, CDR2 SQIVND (reference sequence). This CDR3 has 15 amino acids. With 6 bases clipped from V and 6 bases from J, the junction kept 11 bases outside the gene matches. The DNA for the CDR3 is TGTGCCAGTAGGGATATAGCGGGCCTGGGCAATGAGCAGTTCTTC. It yields the protein CASRDIAGLGNEQFF.

The chain combines TRBV6-1 with TRBJ2-7; 7 bases are a match to TRBD1. The junction had 15 bases not matched to a gene; V was cut back by 0 bases and J by 1 base. The germline CDR1 and CDR2 sequences are MNHNS and SASEGT. This CDR3 is built from 19 residues. The CDR3 spells CASSEALEFGLQGSYEQYF. The CDR3 DNA reads TGTGCCAGCAGTGAAGCGCTTGAGTTCGGGTTACAGGGGTCCTACGAGCAGTACTTC.

This clone was seen more than once but under ten times. V usage is TRBV5-1 and J usage is TRBJ2-7; no definite D call. The CDR3 consists of 12 residues. Between the trimmed V and J ends, which lost 0 bases and 7 bases, there was a span of 8 bases. The V gene's germline CDR1 is SGHRS and CDR2 YFSETQ. CDR3 residues: CASSLEGSEQYF. The CDR3 DNA follows: TGCGCCAGCAGCTTGGAAGGCAGTGAGCAGTACTTC.

The gene calls are TRBV4-1 and TRBJ2-5; 8 positions match TRBD2. Germline-derived CDR1 and CDR2 are MGHRA and YSYEKL. The CDR3 has 15 amino acids. V gave up 0 bases and J gave up 5 bases; unmatched junction bases: 5. CDR3 in DNA: TGCGCCAGCAGCCAAGAGGGGCGGGAGGTGGAGACCCAGTACTTC. This translates into CASSQEGREVETQYF.

The sample holds one count of this clone. In the same sample, other DNA sequences code for this CDR3. The gene calls are TRBV27 and TRBJ1-2; 8 nucleotides align to TRBD1. The CDR3 runs 11 residues. The V gene's germline CDR1 is MNHEY and CDR2 SMNVEV (reference sequence). The J segment lost 7 bases and the V segment lost 10 bases, leaving 5 bases of the junction unmatched. CDR3 sequence reads: CAIKTGAGYTF. CDR3 in DNA: TGTGCCATCAAGACAGGGGCTGGCTACACCTTC.

CDR3 DNA: TGTGCCAGTAGTATAGATCGCTTCTCTTGGGGGGAGGGCCAAGAGACCCAGTACTTC. This encodes CASSIDRFSWGEGQETQYF. The chain recombines TRBV19 with TRBJ2-5; 7 bases fit TRBD2. The CDR3 length is 19 residues. Germline CDR1 is LNHDA and CDR2 is SQIVND (reference sequence). J lost 1 base, V lost 0 bases, and 14 bases had no gene match.

The chain employs TRBV7-8 and TRBJ1-1; weak D call: TRBD1 (5 bases). Trimming shortened V by 5 bases and J by 8 bases, and 15 bases separated the two germline ends. The germline V gene encodes CDR1 SGHVS and CDR2 FQNEAQ. The CDR3 sequence is 13 residues long. In nucleotides, the CDR3 is TGTGCCAGCAGCGAACCTTCGGGGGGGGAAGCTTTCTTT. It is translated as CASSEPSGGEAFF. Full variable domain (remainder filled in from reference TRBV7-8 and TRBJ1-1): GAGVSQSPRYKVAKRGQDVALRCDPISGHVSLFWYQQALGQGPEFLTYFQNEAQLDKSGLPSDRFFAERPEGSVSTLKIQRTQQEDSAVYLCASSEPSGGEAFFGQGTRLTVV.

V is TRBV5-5 and J is TRBJ2-1; no clear D gene. V was clipped by 3 bases and J by 15 bases, with 28 bases between them. CDR1 and CDR2 from the germline V gene are SGHKS and YYEKEE (reference sequence). The CDR3 consists of 16 residues. The CDR3 is CASSSEFQDVGPILFF. The CDR3 DNA reads as TGTGCCAGCAGCTCGGAATTCCAAGATGTAGGGCCCATCCTGTTCTTC.

The chain has TRBV27 and TRBJ1-1; D is ambiguous. Deletions cut 6 bases from V and 5 bases from J, with 13 bases between. CDR3 length: 13 residues. CDR1 is MNHEY, CDR2 SMNVEV, per germline (reference sequence). The chain's CDR3 is CASSRGRQTEAFF. CDR3 in DNA: TGTGCCAGCAGCCGAGGGAGACAAACTGAAGCTTTCTTT.

The chain links TRBV12-5 to TRBJ2-5, with D tentatively TRBD2 (6 bases). The DNA matches TRBJ2-7 better at its end, which makes the J call doubtful. The CDR3 covers 15 residues. Per germline, CDR1 LGHNT and CDR2 FRNRAP. DNA for the CDR3: TGTGCTAGTGGTTCCCCGGACGGGAGAACCTACGAGCAGTACTTC. It yields the protein CASGSPDGRTYEQYF.

V and J are TRBV20-1 and TRBJ2-1, with D hard to call. The germline gives CDR1 DFQATT, CDR2 SNEGSKA (reference sequence). Trimming cost V 5 bases and J 10 bases, with 12 bases left between them. The CDR3 contains 11 residues. Written as DNA, the CDR3 is TGCAGTGCTCTCTGGTTAGCAGAGCAGTTCTTC. This translates into CSALWLAEQFF.

The gene calls are TRBV11-2 and TRBJ1-2, with no clear D. The V and J ends lost 5 bases and 4 bases respectively, with 11 bases between them. Germline-derived CDR1 and CDR2 are SGHAT and FQNNGV. This CDR3 has 13 residues. The DNA for the CDR3 is TGTGCCAGCAGCCCCGGCGGCGTCTATGGCTACACCTTC. This codes for CASSPGGVYGYTF.

J is TRBJ2-1 and V is TRBV25-1, with 11 bases aligning to TRBD2. CDR1 is MGHDK, CDR2 SYGVNS, per germline. Trimming removed 4 bases from V and 3 bases from J; junction bases left unmatched: 5. The CDR3 covers 16 residues. CDR3 residues: CASSGLAGTFYNEQFF. CDR3 in DNA: TGTGCCAGCAGTGGACTAGCGGGGACCTTCTACAATGAGCAGTTCTTC.

The chain carries TRBV13 and TRBJ2-3; unclear D gene. V gave up 5 bases and J gave up 2 bases, with 17 bases separating them. In germline, CDR1 is PRHDT, CDR2 FYEKMQ (reference sequence). CDR3 size: 16 residues. CDR3 sequence: CASSTERAKYTDTQYF. CDR3 nucleotides: TGTGCCAGCAGCACGGAGAGAGCGAAATACACAGATACGCAGTATTTT.

Turning to this clone: Other DNA sequences in the sample encode the same CDR3. The chain has TRBV27 and TRBJ2-7; the D is unclear. The ends were cut back, 3 bases at V and 2 bases at J, with 8 bases in the middle. CDR1 and CDR2 (germline): MNHEY, SMNVEV (reference sequence). The CDR3 runs 13 residues. CDR3 sequence: CASSLGQPYEQYF. The CDR3 bases are TGTGCCAGCAGTTTGGGTCAGCCCTACGAGCAGTACTTC.

This rearrangement joins TRBV9 to TRBJ2-2; the D is unclear. CDR1 and CDR2 (germline): SGDLS, YYNGEE. Trimming took 6 bases from V and 5 from J, leaving 8 bases between them. The CDR3 runs to 12 residues. The CDR3 protein is CASTEGTGELFF. CDR3 in DNA: TGTGCCAGCACGGAAGGTACCGGGGAGCTGTTTTTT.

In its sample, this clone was seen a few times. The J gene is TRBJ1-1, the V gene TRBV5-1; D gene unclear. Germline V gene sequence: CDR1 SGHRS, CDR2 YFSETQ. This CDR3 is built from 14 residues. The germline V and J ends were trimmed by 2 bases and 4 bases, with 12 bases remaining between them. The CDR3 DNA follows: TGCGCCAGCAGCTTACGGGAAGTCGGCACTGAAGCTTTCTTT. Translated, it gives CASSLREVGTEAFF.

The chain carries TRBV9 and TRBJ2-1; TRBD2 aligns across 7 bases. The CDR3 has 15 amino acids. Germline values: CDR1 SGDLS, CDR2 YYNGEE. V was clipped by 0 bases and J by 9 bases; unmatched bases: 9. DNA of the CDR3: TGTGCCAGCAGCGTAGTAGGACTAGACTGGGCTGAGCAGTTCTTC. This codes for CASSVVGLDWAEQFF.

This sequence joins TRBV27 and TRBJ2-1; D call uncertain. Germline CDR1 MNHEY, CDR2 SMNVEV (reference sequence). This CDR3 comprises 14 residues. Trimming pared 3 bases from V and 4 bases from J, leaving 10 bases between. The CDR3: CASSLGNGYNEQFF. In DNA form, the CDR3 reads TGTGCCAGCAGTTTGGGGAATGGGTACAATGAGCAGTTCTTC.

This chain links TRBV7-9 with TRBJ2-5; D is undetermined. From germline, CDR1 is SEHNR and CDR2 FQNEAQ (reference sequence). The CDR3 spans 12 residues. V lost 7 bases and J 2 bases, leaving 8 bases between the germline ends. CDR3 residues: CASNYLQETQYF. CDR3 sequence (DNA): TGTGCCAGCAACTATCTTCAAGAGACCCAGTACTTC.

J is TRBJ2-1 and V is TRBV9, with 9 positions matching TRBD1. V was clipped by 4 bases and J by 7 bases; unmatched bases: 6. This CDR3 contains 14 residues. Germline loops: CDR1 SGDLS, CDR2 YYNGEE. Here the CDR3 reads CASSRRDRVNEQFF. CDR3 nucleotide sequence: TGTGCCAGCAGCAGGAGGGACAGGGTAAATGAGCAGTTCTTC.